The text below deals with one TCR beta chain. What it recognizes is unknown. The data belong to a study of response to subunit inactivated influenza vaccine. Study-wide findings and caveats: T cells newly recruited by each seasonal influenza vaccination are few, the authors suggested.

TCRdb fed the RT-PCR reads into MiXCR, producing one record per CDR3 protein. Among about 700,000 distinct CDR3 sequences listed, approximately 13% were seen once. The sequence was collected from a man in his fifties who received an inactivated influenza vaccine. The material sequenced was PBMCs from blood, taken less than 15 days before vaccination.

DNA of the CDR3: TGTGCCAGCAGTGCAGACTACCCCTCCTACAATGAGCAGTTCTTC. Its protein product is CASSADYPSYNEQFF. The V and J genes are TRBV12-3 or TRBV12-4 and TRBJ2-1, with a possible D match to TRBD2 (5 bases). The CDR3 runs to 15 residues. V was clipped by 5 bases and J by 0 bases, with 11 bases between them.